This T cell receptor (beta chain) derives from a study of blood T cell repertoires in COVID-19 (dated by TCRdb to 2018 to 2021). Background on the whole study: Samples from collaborators originated in the United States, Italy and Spain and spanned both the acute and convalescent phases of COVID-19. The prospective study material was composed of cDNA or gDNA derived from T cells, B-cell-depleted T cells, or PBMCs. Deeply sampled blood TCRbeta repertoires from subjects exposed to, actively infected with, or recovered from COVID-19 were included in the dataset. The repertoires were made available in a free public database intended to serve as a resource for research on the immune response to SARS-CoV-2. Samples came from the ongoing ImmuneRACE study (first 160 participants) plus 1,254 subjects from 6 global collaborators. The sample metadata nearly always contained a de-identified subject ID, COVID-19 status, age in years and sex. HLA class I and class II types, where available, came from metadata supplied by the sample provider rather than from assay-based typing.

V is cut by 1 base and J by 7 bases, and the space between the germline ends is 13 bases. The CDR3 contains 14 residues, cysteine and phenylalanine counted. Kept here is only the CDR3 DNA, which spans 42 bases and is read in frame from base 1. The germline V gene provides CDR1 MDHEN and CDR2 SYDVKM. The immunoSEQ Assay, a bias-controlled multiplex PCR, was used to amplify TCRbeta CDR3 regions from genomic DNA. Regarding the original processing steps: Nucleated cell counts per sample were estimated from amplification of reference gene primers within the assay. To quantify the absolute abundance of each unique TCRbeta CDR3 rearrangement, sequence reads were collapsed and filtered. For each sample, productive Simpson clonality was calculated as the square root of Simpson's diversity index over productive rearrangements. Sourced from immuneACCESS, this table was stored by TCRdb with only in-frame sequences that have V and J called. A share of the clones is absent; for the studies checked, an unresolved V gene accounts for under half, and the remainder has no known explanation. The V and J calls and clone size come from that table; D and trimming were worked out from the DNA. This sample lists approximately 230,000 clones; around nine tenths were detected once. 3% to 3.5% of the sample rests with the top ten.

Broad study findings and their caveats: The quantity of clinical and demographic metadata differed by source and by participant and was supplied without curation.

Each collaborating institution followed its own protocols to collect whole blood in K2EDTA tubes. For TCRbeta analysis, collaborators shipped samples as frozen whole blood, isolated PBMCs, or DNA extracted from either of those sample types. Concerning this clone itself: The specificity of this receptor is unknown. Base qualities are not recorded, but no much larger clone differs from it by a single base.

The sequence derives from a man younger than 30 with active or convalescent COVID-19. The sequenced sample was peripheral blood. The receptor chain draws on TRBV28 and TRBJ1-2; the best D guess is TRBD1, with 5 bases matching. The DNA is TGTGCCAGCAGTTTATTGAAAGGGGCGGTTGGCTACACCTTC. It translates to CASSLLKGAVGYTF.